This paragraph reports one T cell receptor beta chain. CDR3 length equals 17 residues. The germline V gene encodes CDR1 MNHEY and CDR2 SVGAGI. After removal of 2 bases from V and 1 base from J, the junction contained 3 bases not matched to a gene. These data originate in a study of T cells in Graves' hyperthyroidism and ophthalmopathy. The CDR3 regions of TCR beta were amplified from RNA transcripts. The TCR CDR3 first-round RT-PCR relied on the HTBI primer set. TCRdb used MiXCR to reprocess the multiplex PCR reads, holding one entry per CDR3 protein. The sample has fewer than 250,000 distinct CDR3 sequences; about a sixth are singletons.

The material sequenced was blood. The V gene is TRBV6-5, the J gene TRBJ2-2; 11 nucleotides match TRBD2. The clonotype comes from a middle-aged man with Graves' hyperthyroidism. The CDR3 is CASSYPLAGGNTGELFF. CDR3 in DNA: TGTGCCAGCAGTTACCCCCTAGCGGGGGGGAACACCGGGGAGCTGTTTTTT.